This T cell receptor beta chain was sequenced in a study of T cells in Graves' hyperthyroidism and ophthalmopathy. Study context: Peripheral blood was taken when the disease was first diagnosed, before any treatment began.

This clonotype came up a few times. Hyperthyroidism, newly diagnosed and lasting under 2 months, affected patients aged 18 to 65. Based on clinical symptoms, serum thyroxine and TRAb, thyroid ultrasound and orbital computed tomography, diagnoses were reached. The CDR3 contains 14 residues. The V and J ends lost 3 bases and 6 bases respectively, with 13 bases between them. CDR1 is SGHRS and CDR2 is YFSETQ in the germline V gene. The investigators amplified TCR beta CDR3 regions from RNA transcripts. HTBI primers were the set used in a first-round RT-PCR of the TCR CDR3. TCRdb fed the multiplex PCR reads into MiXCR, producing one record per CDR3 protein. Among 370,000 or so distinct CDR3 sequences listed, 20% to 25% were seen once.

The genes are TRBV5-1 and TRBJ2-1, with unresolved D. Material: blood. This clonotype originated in a man in his fifties with Graves' hyperthyroidism. The CDR3 bases are TGCGCCAGCAGCTACCGCGCTGGCCGCAATGAGCAGTTCTTC. Translation gives CASSYRAGRNEQFF. The variable domain in full, with the rest retrieved from reference TRBV5-1 and TRBJ2-1, is KAGVTQTPRYLIKTRGQQVTLSCSPISGHRSVSWYQQTPGQGLQFLFEYFSETQRNKGNFPGRFSGRQFSNSRSEMNVSTLELGDSALYLCASSYRAGRNEQFFGPGTRLTVL.